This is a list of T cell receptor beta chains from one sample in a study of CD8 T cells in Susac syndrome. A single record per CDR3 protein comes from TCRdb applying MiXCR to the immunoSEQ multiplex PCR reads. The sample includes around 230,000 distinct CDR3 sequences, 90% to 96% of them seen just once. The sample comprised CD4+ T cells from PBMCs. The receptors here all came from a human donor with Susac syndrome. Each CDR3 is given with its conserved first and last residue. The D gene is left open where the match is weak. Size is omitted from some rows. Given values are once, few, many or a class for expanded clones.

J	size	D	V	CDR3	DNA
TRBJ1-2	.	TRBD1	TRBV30	CAWSYRGGYGYTF	TGTGCCTGGAGTTACAGGGGTGGCTATGGCTACACCTTC
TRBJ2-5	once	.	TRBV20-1	CSARPQGNPQRTQYF	TGCAGTGCCCGACCTCAGGGGAACCCTCAGAGGACCCAGTACTTC
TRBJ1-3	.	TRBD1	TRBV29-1	CSAGQGLDTIYF	TGCAGCGCCGGACAGGGTCTAGACACCATATATTTT
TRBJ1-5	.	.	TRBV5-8	CASSQSLLQPQHF	TGTGCCAGCAGCCAGAGTTTGTTGCAGCCCCAGCATTTT
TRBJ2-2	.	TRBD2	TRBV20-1	CSAEREYAGELFF	TGCAGTGCTGAGCGGGAGTATGCCGGGGAGCTGTTTTTT
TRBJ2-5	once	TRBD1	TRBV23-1	CASKPGQGETQYF	TGCGCCAGCAAGCCGGGACAGGGGGAGACCCAGTACTTC
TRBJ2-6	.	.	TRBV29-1	CSVEGKGSGANVLTF	TGCAGCGTTGAAGGCAAGGGGTCCGGGGCCAACGTCCTGACTTTC
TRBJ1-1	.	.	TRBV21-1	CASSKVVNTEAFF	TGTGCCAGCAGCAAGGTAGTGAACACTGAAGCTTTCTTT
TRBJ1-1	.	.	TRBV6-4	CASSPFITEAFF	TGTGCCAGCAGCCCCTTTATCACTGAAGCTTTCTTT
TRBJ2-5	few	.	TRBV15	CATSRDPSETQYF	TGTGCCACCAGCAGGGACCCTTCAGAGACCCAGTACTTC
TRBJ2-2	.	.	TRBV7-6	CASSPFGASNTGELFF	TGTGCCAGCAGCCCCTTCGGTGCCTCGAACACCGGGGAGCTGTTTTTT
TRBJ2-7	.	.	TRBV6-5	CASRQGTREQYF	TGTGCCAGCAGGCAGGGAACCCGCGAGCAGTACTTC
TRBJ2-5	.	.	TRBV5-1	CASSREWKETQYF	TGCGCCAGCAGCCGGGAGTGGAAGGAGACCCAGTACTTC
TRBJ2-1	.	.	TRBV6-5	CASSFANSANEQFF	TGTGCCAGCAGTTTTGCGAATAGCGCCAATGAGCAGTTCTTC
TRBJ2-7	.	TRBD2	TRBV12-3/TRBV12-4	CASSLEGRAYF	TGTGCCAGCAGTTTAGAAGGGAGGGCATACTTC
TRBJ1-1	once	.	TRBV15	CATSRDSVGGQAFF	TGTGCCACCAGCAGAGACTCCGTAGGGGGGCAAGCTTTCTTT
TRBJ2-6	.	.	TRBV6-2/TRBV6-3	CASSYDGPFLDVLTF	TGTGCCAGCAGTTACGACGGCCCTTTTCTGGACGTCCTGACTTTC
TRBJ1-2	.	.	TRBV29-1	CSVQTSLGYGYTF	TGCAGCGTTCAGACATCCCTTGGCTATGGCTACACCTTC
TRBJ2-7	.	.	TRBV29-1	CSGTDTSYEQYF	TGCAGCGGGACGGACACTTCCTACGAGCAGTACTTC
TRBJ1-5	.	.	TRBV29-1	CSVAPGGNQPRHF	TGCAGCGTTGCGCCGGGGGGCAATCAGCCCCGGCATTTT